A single sample is the source of the 18 T cell receptor beta chains below, sequenced in a study of T-cell memory formation after mild COVID-19. MiXCR, applied by TCRdb to the 5' RACE reads, yields one record per CDR3 protein. The sample holds more than 300,000 distinct CDR3 sequences, around 15% seen once. The material sequenced was PBMCs or a T cell subset sorted from them (not recorded which). The receptors originated from a man between 18 and 35 years old who had mild COVID-19 (a few samples of this study predate the infection). Cell type and time point are not known.

This clonotype turned up a few times. J is TRBJ2-7 and V is TRBV4-1, with 10 bases lining up with TRBD1. From germline, CDR1 is MGHRA and CDR2 YSYEKL. The J segment lost 3 bases and the V segment lost 1 base, leaving 3 bases of the junction unmatched. This CDR3 region has 15 residues. CDR3 bases: TGCGCCAGCAGCCAAGCAGGGACAGGGGTCTACGAGCAGTACGTC. This codes for CASSQAGTGVYEQYV.

The V and J genes are TRBV25-1 and TRBJ1-2; D is perhaps TRBD1 (5 bases). Germline CDR1 is MGHDK and CDR2 is SYGVNS. V lost 5 bases and J lost 5, with 12 bases in between. The CDR3 loop spans 13 amino acids. Written as DNA, the CDR3 is TGTGCCAGCAGTCGGGACCCAATTTATGGCTACACCTTC. This gives the protein CASSRDPIYGYTF.

This clonotype was seen a handful of times. The rearrangement uses TRBV19 and TRBJ2-5; no reliable D call. This CDR3 has 15 residues. Trimming shortened V by 1 base and J by 7 bases, and 16 bases separated the two germline ends. CDR1 is LNHDA, CDR2 SQIVND, per germline (reference sequence). The CDR3 DNA sequence: TGTGCCAGTAGTATAGGAGGCCACCTCTCAGGGACCCAGTACTTC. Protein: CASSIGGHLSGTQYF.

This clonotype has a handful of counts. The V gene is TRBV10-3, the J gene TRBJ2-1; D is possibly TRBD1 or TRBD2 (6 bases each). Trimming cost V 3 bases and J 4 bases, with 13 bases left between them. CDR3 length: 15 amino acids. Germline CDR1 is ENHRY and CDR2 is SYGVKD. CDR3 DNA: TGTGCCATCAGTGACGAGGGGGGCCCATACAATGAGCAGTTCTTC. Amino acid sequence: CAISDEGGPYNEQFF.

V gene TRBV25-1 combines with J gene TRBJ2-3; D gene uncertain. Trimming pared 4 bases from V and 5 bases from J, leaving 13 bases between. The CDR3 has 14 amino acids. CDR1 is MGHDK and CDR2 is SYGVNS in the germline V gene. CDR3 in amino acids: CASSVAAIGDTQYF. The CDR3 coding sequence is TGTGCCAGCAGTGTAGCTGCTATCGGAGATACGCAGTATTTT.

This clonotype was observed a few times. The chain carries TRBV7-2 and TRBJ2-7; TRBD2 matches 10 bases. The V gene end was trimmed by 5 bases and the J gene end by 2 bases; junction bases not matched to a gene: 3. The germline gives CDR1 SGHTA, CDR2 FQGNSA. The CDR3 extends over 14 amino acids. The CDR3 is CASSLSGGAYEQYV. CDR3 DNA: TGTGCCAGCAGCCTCAGCGGGGGGGCCTACGAGCAGTACGTC.

This clonotype has just a few counts. CDR3 loop: CASRSTGSNYGYTF. CDR3 bases: TGTGCCAGCAGATCGACAGGATCCAACTATGGCTACACCTTC. The rearrangement uses TRBV6-5 and TRBJ1-2; weak D call: TRBD1 (6 bases). The V end lost 6 bases, the J end lost 2 bases, and 13 bases lay between the germline ends. This CDR3 is built from 14 residues. CDR1 and CDR2 from the germline V gene are MNHEY and SVGAGI.

This clonotype was detected a few times. The rearrangement uses TRBV19 and TRBJ2-1; no clear D gene. The CDR3 runs 14 residues. V shed 4 bases and J shed 8 bases, with 15 bases lying between them. Germline V lookup: CDR1 LNHDA, CDR2 SQIVND (reference sequence). The CDR3 bases are TGTGCCAGTAGTAGAGGATCACACTGGCATGAGCAGTTCTTC. Residues: CASSRGSHWHEQFF. The whole variable domain, remainder taken from reference TRBV19 and TRBJ2-1, is DGGITQSPKYLFRKEGQNVTLSCEQNLNHDAMYWYRQDPGQGLRLIYYSQIVNDFQKGDIAEGYSVSREKKESFPLTVTSAQKNPTAFYLCASSRGSHWHEQFFGPGTRLTVL.

The chain is built from TRBV19 and TRBJ2-2, with 12 bases identical to TRBD2. Germline V gives CDR1 LNHDA, CDR2 SQIVND (reference sequence). The ends lost 1 base at V and 6 bases at J; junction bases unmatched: 12. This CDR3 spans 19 amino acids. CDR3 region: CASSIAALAGGRGAGELFF. DNA for the CDR3: TGTGCCAGTAGTATAGCCGCACTAGCGGGGGGACGTGGCGCCGGGGAGCTGTTTTTT.

This clonotype was observed a handful of times. The CDR3 here is CAISEGRGRGTEAFF. CDR3 coding DNA: TGTGCCATCAGTGAGGGTAGGGGACGTGGCACTGAAGCTTTCTTT. V gene TRBV10-3 combines with J gene TRBJ1-1; weak D call: TRBD1 (5 bases). Germline V gene data show CDR1 as ENHRY and CDR2 as SYGVKD. V lost 2 bases and J lost 4, with 14 bases in between. The CDR3 has 15 residues.

This rearrangement joins TRBV6-5 to TRBJ2-2; 7 bases are a match to TRBD2. CDR1 is MNHEY, CDR2 SVGAGI, per germline. Trimming took 3 bases from V and 0 from J; bases not matched to a gene: 4. The CDR3 consists of 16 residues. CDR3 loop: CASSYLGGANTGELFF. The CDR3 coding sequence is TGTGCCAGCAGTTATTTGGGGGGGGCGAACACCGGGGAGCTGTTTTTT.

This chain links TRBV27 with TRBJ2-7, with D possibly being TRBD1 (5 bases). The CDR3 length is 18 residues. The germline CDR1 and CDR2 sequences are MNHEY and SMNVEV (reference sequence). V was pared by 6 bases and J by 2 bases, with 26 bases between. Here the CDR3 reads CASSLRGTDTISPYEQYF. CDR3 in DNA: TGTGCCAGCAGCTTAAGGGGTACGGACACCATCTCCCCCTACGAGCAGTACTTC.

This clonotype was recorded at least ten times. The chain employs TRBV20-1 and TRBJ1-2; no definite D call. The CDR3 is made up of 12 amino acids. Germline CDR1 is DFQATT and CDR2 is SNEGSKA (reference sequence). V lost 6 bases and J 7 bases, leaving 15 bases between the germline ends. In DNA, the CDR3 is TGCAGTGCAAGCCCACGACCGGGTGGCTACACCTTC. The encoded protein is CSASPRPGGYTF.

This clonotype was found a few times. V gene TRBV12-3 or TRBV12-4 combines with J gene TRBJ1-2; D ambiguous. V was pared by 7 bases and J by 1 base, with 10 bases between. This CDR3 has 13 residues. The CDR3 loop is CASNRESNYGYTF. CDR3 nucleotide sequence: TGTGCCAGCAACAGAGAGAGTAACTATGGCTACACCTTC.

The chain recombines TRBV29-1 with TRBJ2-7, with 7 bases identical to TRBD2. Germline-derived CDR1 and CDR2 are SQVTM and ANQGSEA. The CDR3 has 13 amino acids. V was pared by 8 bases and J by 0 bases, with 7 bases of the junction left unmatched. The CDR3 DNA reads as TGCAGCATTTCGGGGGGTGGCTCCTACGAGCAGTACTTC. Translating gives CSISGGGSYEQYF.

In this sample, this clonotype turned up a few times. This chain joins TRBV6-2 or TRBV6-3 and TRBJ2-1, with unresolved D. This CDR3 has 14 residues. Germline-derived CDR1 and CDR2 are MNHEY and SVGEGT. With 2 bases removed from V and 6 bases from J, the gap between germline ends came to 11 bases. CDR3 sequence reads: CASSYGLNLNEQFF. DNA for the CDR3: TGTGCCAGCAGTTACGGCCTGAACCTCAATGAGCAGTTCTTC.

The chain uses TRBV7-2 and TRBJ2-6, with 7 bases lining up with TRBD2. This CDR3 has 16 residues. Per germline, CDR1 SGHTA and CDR2 FQGNSA. V lost 4 bases and J lost 4; bases outside the gene matches: 7. Written as DNA, the CDR3 is TGTGCCAGCAGCTCTAGCGGCGTATCCGGGGCCAACGTCCTGACTTTC. Its protein product is CASSSSGVSGANVLTF.

CDR3 protein: CASSLGVAGGPQNEQYF. The CDR3 DNA follows: TGTGCCAGCAGCTTAGGGGTAGCGGGGGGGCCTCAGAACGAGCAGTACTTC. This sequence joins TRBV7-2 and TRBJ2-7; the match to TRBD2 covers 11 bases. Trimming took 1 base from V and 5 from J; bases not matched to a gene: 10. The CDR3 spans 17 residues. Germline-derived CDR1 and CDR2 are SGHTA and FQGNSA.